Listed here are 32 T cell receptor beta chains from one sample, sequenced in a study of T cell clonality in common variable immunodeficiency. The assay was immunoSEQ multiplex PCR, and TCRdb's table has in-frame clones only and misses some. Singletons are absent from the sample, which has about 35,000 clones. Specimen: peripheral blood mononuclear cells. The receptors derive from a person aged 18 to 75 in good health.

This clone was detected many times. The read is 3 residues too short to cover the CDR3 end, so that end is filled in from the germline J gene. The chain is built from TRBV10-3 and TRBJ2-1; 10 positions agree with TRBD2. Germline assignment: CDR1 ENHRY and CDR2 SYGVKD. This CDR3 has 15 residues. The V and J ends lost 7 bases and 7 bases, in that order; junction bases with no gene match: 10. CDR3 DNA (partial): TGTGCCATCAAAGATTCTAGCGGGGGCCCTAATGAG. Protein: CAIKDSSGGPNE. The CDR3, in full, reads CAIKDSSGGPNEQFF.

Many counts were recorded for this clone. The read falls 3 residues short of the CDR3 end, and the missing part is taken from the germline J gene. V and J are TRBV20-1 and TRBJ2-3; 7 nucleotides match TRBD2. From germline, CDR1 is DFQATT and CDR2 SNEGSKA (reference sequence). The CDR3 extends over 14 amino acids. Trimming removed 3 bases from V and 4 bases from J; junction bases left unmatched: 7. CDR3 sequence: CSASSSGRADTQYF. The sequenced part of the CDR3 DNA is TGCAGTGCTAGCTCGTCAGGGAGGGCAGATACG.

This clone came up many times. The read falls 3 residues short of the CDR3 end, and the missing part is taken from the germline J gene. The chain links TRBV5-4 to TRBJ2-3, with 13 positions matching TRBD2. Germline CDR1 SGHNT, CDR2 YYREEE (reference sequence). The CDR3 contains 16 residues. The V and J ends lost 3 bases and 6 bases, in that order; junction bases with no gene match: 7. The part of the CDR3 DNA that was read is TGTGCCAGCAGCTCCCGGACTAGCGGGAGTTGGGATACG. It translates to CASSSRTSGSWDT. The CDR3 in full is CASSSRTSGSWDTQYF. Full variable domain (rest looked up from reference TRBV5-4 and TRBJ2-3): ETGVTQSPTHLIKTRGQQVTLRCSSQSGHNTVSWYQQALGQGPQFIFQYYREEENGRGNFPPRFSGLQFPNYSSELNVNALELDDSALYLCASSSRTSGSWDTQYFGPGTRLTVL.

This clone was counted at least ten times. Sequencing ends 3 residues short of the CDR3 end; the germline J gene provides the rest. The chain recombines TRBV4-1 with TRBJ2-5; maybe TRBD2 (6 bases). Trimming cost V 1 base and J 5 bases, with 11 bases left between them. There are 14 residues in the CDR3. Germline V gene sequence: CDR1 MGHRA, CDR2 YSYEKL. The DNA read from the CDR3 is TGCGCCAGCAGCCAAGGGTCAGGGAGGGAGACC. Its protein product is CASSQGSGRET. The complete CDR3 protein is CASSQGSGRETQYF.

This clone was seen repeatedly, ten times or more. The read gets to within 3 residues of the CDR3 end, and the germline J gene fills in the rest. This chain links TRBV2 with TRBJ2-1; 8 bases align to TRBD2. The CDR3 loop spans 15 amino acids. Germline lookup yields CDR1 SNHLY and CDR2 FYNNEI. Trimming at V came to 2 bases and at J to 6 bases, leaving 6 bases not matched to a gene. The CDR3 sequence is CASSEKVGLANEQFF. The DNA read from the CDR3 is TGTGCCAGCAGTGAAAAAGTCGGACTAGCCAATGAG.

This clone was counted at least ten times. The CDR3 end falls 3 residues outside the read, so it is completed with the germline J gene. The chain links TRBV5-1 to TRBJ2-7; a weak D match, TRBD1 (6 bases). Trimming left V 2 bases short and J 3 bases short, with 9 bases between. The CDR3 sequence is 13 residues long. The germline gives CDR1 SGHRS, CDR2 YFSETQ. CDR3 in amino acids: CASSFGRGYEQYF. The CDR3 bases that were read are TGCGCCAGCAGCTTCGGCAGGGGCTACGAG. Complete variable domain (other parts from reference TRBV5-1 and TRBJ2-7): KAGVTQTPRYLIKTRGQQVTLSCSPISGHRSVSWYQQTPGQGLQFLFEYFSETQRNKGNFPGRFSGRQFSNSRSEMNVSTLELGDSALYLCASSFGRGYEQYFGPGTRLTVT.

This clone was picked up many times. The chain's CDR3 is CASKTQGNGLMGAFF. The covered CDR3 bases are TGCGCCAGCAAGACACAGGGTAATGGTCTCATGGGA. This chain connects TRBV5-1 to TRBJ1-1, with D maybe TRBD1 (6 bases). The read gets to within 3 residues of the CDR3 end, and the germline J gene fills in the rest. The CDR3 has 15 residues. Germline V gives CDR1 SGHRS, CDR2 YFSETQ.

This clone appeared many times. The missing CDR3 end, 3 residues past where the read stops, is filled in from the germline J gene. V gene TRBV18 combines with J gene TRBJ1-4, with D maybe TRBD1 (5 bases). Deletions cut 2 bases from V and 4 bases from J, with 17 bases between. This CDR3 contains 17 residues. Germline lookup yields CDR1 KGHSH and CDR2 LQKENI. The sequenced CDR3 bases are TGTGCCAGCTCACCAAGGGGTATCCAGACATTTAATGAAAAA. Amino acid sequence: CASSPRGIQTFNEK. The full CDR3 is CASSPRGIQTFNEKLFF.

This clone was seen a few times. Read sequence stops 3 residues before the CDR3 end, and the germline J gene provides the missing end. This chain links TRBV29-1 with TRBJ2-5, with unresolved D. V was pared by 0 bases and J by 5 bases, with 13 bases between. Germline V gene lookup returns CDR1 SQVTM and CDR2 ANQGSEA. CDR3 length: 14 residues. The CDR3 region is CSVEDPWAWETQYF. CDR3 DNA (partial): TGCAGCGTTGAAGATCCCTGGGCCTGGGAGACC.

This clone was observed at least ten times. The junction departs from germline at one end; a sequencing error may be responsible. The read terminates 3 residues before the CDR3 end, so the remaining end is supplied by the germline J gene. The chain links TRBV4-2 to TRBJ2-3, with 11 bases that match TRBD2. The CDR3 runs 17 residues. CDR1 is LGHNA and CDR2 is YNFKEQ in the germline V gene. CDR3 DNA (partial): TGCGCCAGCAGCCGTTCTCTAGCGGGGGGTTTCGCAGATACG. Its translation: CASSRSLAGGFADT. The CDR3 reads in full as CASSRSLAGGFADTQYF.

This clone was counted ten times or more. The read gets to within 3 residues of the CDR3 end, and the germline J gene fills in the rest. The V gene is TRBV4-2, the J gene TRBJ2-3; 10 bases match TRBD2. The CDR3 is made up of 17 amino acids. CDR1 and CDR2 from the germline V gene are LGHNA and YNFKEQ. V shed 0 bases and J 3 bases; nucleotides not matched to a gene: 6. CDR3: CASSQDRAGGMTDTQYF. The covered CDR3 bases are TGTGCCAGCAGCCAAGACCGAGCGGGGGGGATGACAGATACG.

In its sample, this clone was seen many times. The read gets to within 3 residues of the CDR3 end, and the germline J gene fills in the rest. This chain connects TRBV5-1 to TRBJ2-5, with D perhaps TRBD2 (6 bases). V lost 3 bases, J lost 0 bases, and 6 bases lay in between. Germline CDR1 SGHRS, CDR2 YFSETQ. The CDR3 loop spans 13 amino acids. The CDR3 DNA, read in part, is TGCGCCAGCAGCTCGGGGGACCAAGAGACC. Translation: CASSSGDQET. The entire CDR3 protein is CASSSGDQETQYF.

This clone has ten or more counts. The sequence runs out 3 residues before the end of the CDR3; the remainder is reconstructed from the germline J gene. The chain carries TRBV30 and TRBJ1-4; D perhaps matches TRBD1 (6 bases). Trimming removed 0 bases at V and 5 bases at J, with 13 bases between. The germline CDR1 and CDR2 sequences are GTSNPN and SVGIG (reference sequence). The CDR3 is made up of 15 amino acids. The chain's CDR3 is CAWSVQGGLNEKLFF. CDR3 bases read: TGTGCCTGGAGTGTCCAAGGGGGTTTAAATGAAAAA.

This clone was counted many times. Read sequence stops 3 residues before the CDR3 end, and the germline J gene provides the missing end. The gene calls are TRBV3-1 (or the pseudogene TRBV3-2) and TRBJ1-5; no definite D call. This CDR3 has 15 residues. Germline CDR1 is LGHDT and CDR2 is YNNKEL (reference sequence). With 4 bases removed from V and 9 bases from J, the gap between germline ends came to 19 bases. The sequenced part of the CDR3 DNA is TGTGCCAGCAGCCTTAGCGACACAGCAAGCACGCCC. Residues: CASSLSDTASTP. The CDR3 in its entirety is CASSLSDTASTPQHF.

This clone has a count of ten or more. The read is 3 residues too short to cover the CDR3 end, so that end is filled in from the germline J gene. The V call is TRBV19, the J call TRBJ2-2; 9 bases align to TRBD2. V shed 6 bases, J shed 2 bases, and the junction held 4 bases outside the gene matches. The CDR3 consists of 15 residues. Germline values: CDR1 LNHDA, CDR2 SQIVND (reference sequence). Incomplete CDR3 DNA: TGTGCCAGTAGGGCGGGGGGGACCAACACCGGGGAG. As protein: CASRAGGTNTGE. The full CDR3 sequence reads CASRAGGTNTGELFF. Based on the CDR3 plus reference TRBV19 and TRBJ2-2, the full variable domain is DGGITQSPKYLFRKEGQNVTLSCEQNLNHDAMYWYRQDPGQGLRLIYYSQIVNDFQKGDIAEGYSVSREKKESFPLTVTSAQKNPTAFYLCASRAGGTNTGELFFGEGSRLTVL.

This clone was seen at least ten times. Incomplete CDR3 DNA: TGCAGCGCTTTGACAGGGGAGGCCTACGAG. Amino acids: CSALTGEAYE. The full CDR3 protein is CSALTGEAYEQYF. This rearrangement joins TRBV29-1 to TRBJ2-7; 8 bases agree with TRBD1. The sequence runs out 3 residues before the end of the CDR3; the remainder is reconstructed from the germline J gene. V trimming: 7 bases; J trimming: 2 bases; junction bases outside the gene matches: 7. Germline loops: CDR1 SQVTM, CDR2 ANQGSEA. The CDR3 is 13 residues long.

This clone was seen ten or more times. The read is 3 residues too short to cover the CDR3 end, so that end is filled in from the germline J gene. The chain combines TRBV7-9 with TRBJ2-7, with TRBD2 as a possible D gene (6 bases). Germline V gene data show CDR1 as SEHNR and CDR2 as FQNEAQ (reference sequence). V lost 4 bases and J lost 6, with 16 bases in between. The CDR3 is 14 residues long. The covered CDR3 bases are TGTGCCAGCAGCTATATGACTAGACAAAGCGAG. This codes for CASSYMTRQSE. In full, the CDR3 reads CASSYMTRQSEQYF. Combining the CDR3 with reference TRBV7-9 and TRBJ2-7 gives the whole variable domain DTGVSQNPRHKITKRGQNVTFRCDPISEHNRLYWYRQTLGQGPEFLTYFQNEAQLEKSRLLSDRFSAERPKGSFSTLEIQRTEQGDSAMYLCASSYMTRQSEQYFGPGTRLTVT.

In its sample, this clone was seen many times. The read falls 3 residues short of the CDR3 end, and the missing part is taken from the germline J gene. This chain links TRBV15 with TRBJ1-6, with 7 bases fitting TRBD1. Germline V gives CDR1 LNHNV, CDR2 YYDKDF (reference sequence). The CDR3 runs 17 residues. After removal of 2 bases from V and 10 bases from J, the junction contained 14 bases not matched to a gene. The covered CDR3 bases are TGTGCCACCAGCAGACCGGGACAGCGAAAACATGGGTCACCC. This codes for CATSRPGQRKHGSP. In full, the CDR3 reads CATSRPGQRKHGSPLHF.

This clone has at least ten counts. Read coverage stops 3 residues before the CDR3 terminus; the germline J gene supplies the remainder. The J gene is TRBJ2-2, the V gene TRBV12-3 or TRBV12-4, with D perhaps TRBD2 (6 bases). The CDR3 has 14 residues. Trimming removed 10 bases at V and 3 bases at J, with 15 bases between. The sequenced part of the CDR3 DNA is TGTGCCACCGTCCCGGCGGGATACACCGGGGAG. Translation gives CATVPAGYTGE. In full, the CDR3 reads CATVPAGYTGELFF.

At least ten counts were recorded for this clone. The read falls 3 residues short of the CDR3 end, and the missing part is taken from the germline J gene. The chain employs TRBV7-2 and TRBJ1-1, with 8 bases matching TRBD1. From germline, CDR1 is SGHTA and CDR2 FQGNSA. With V trimmed by 4 bases and J by 5 bases, 6 bases remained unmatched. There are 14 residues in the CDR3. CDR3 DNA, as far as it was read: TGTGCCAGCAGCTCTACAGGGGGATTTACTGAA. It codes for CASSSTGGFTE. The full-length CDR3 reads as CASSSTGGFTEAFF.

This clone has a count of ten or more. The observed sequence ends 3 residues before the CDR3 terminus, with the missing tail filled in from the germline J gene. V gene TRBV7-2 combines with J gene TRBJ2-5; D may be TRBD1 (6 bases). CDR3 size: 16 residues. Germline values: CDR1 SGHTA, CDR2 FQGNSA. With 0 bases removed from V and 5 bases from J, the gap between germline ends came to 16 bases. The CDR3 DNA, read in part, is TGTGCCAGCAGCTTAGCGGTAGCAGGGGACGGGGAGACC. It translates to CASSLAVAGDGET. The whole CDR3 sequence reads CASSLAVAGDGETQYF. Supplemented by reference TRBV7-2 and TRBJ2-5, the full variable domain reads GAGVSQSPSNKVTEKGKDVELRCDPISGHTALYWYRQSLGQGLEFLIYFQGNSAPDKSGLPSDRFSAERTGGSVSTLTIQRTQQEDSAVYLCASSLAVAGDGETQYFGPGTRLLVL.

Many counts were recorded for this clone. The read terminates 3 residues ahead of where the CDR3 ends, so the germline J gene completes it. V and J are TRBV19 and TRBJ1-1; perhaps TRBD1 as D (6 bases). CDR1 and CDR2 (germline): LNHDA, SQIVND (reference sequence). The CDR3 is made up of 17 amino acids. V shed 6 bases and J shed 3 bases, with 23 bases lying between them. The CDR3 protein is CASSRRTADVWYTEAFF. The covered CDR3 bases are TGTGCCAGTAGCCGAAGGACAGCCGACGTCTGGTACACTGAA. Supplemented by reference TRBV19 and TRBJ1-1, the full variable domain reads DGGITQSPKYLFRKEGQNVTLSCEQNLNHDAMYWYRQDPGQGLRLIYYSQIVNDFQKGDIAEGYSVSREKKESFPLTVTSAQKNPTAFYLCASSRRTADVWYTEAFFGQGTRLTVV.

At least ten counts were recorded for this clone. CDR3 DNA, as far as it was read: TGCGCCAGCAGCCAGCCACGGGACAGGGAAAAGACC. This sequence encodes CASSQPRDREKT. Given in full, the CDR3 is CASSQPRDREKTQYF. The chain combines TRBV4-1 with TRBJ2-5; 9 bases are a match to TRBD1. The read is 3 residues too short to cover the CDR3 end, so that end is filled in from the germline J gene. Germline V gives CDR1 MGHRA, CDR2 YSYEKL. The CDR3 has 15 amino acids. With V trimmed by 3 bases and J by 6 bases, 8 bases remained unmatched.

This clone was recorded at least ten times. The sequence runs out 3 residues before the end of the CDR3; the remainder is reconstructed from the germline J gene. V and J are TRBV19 and TRBJ2-2; perhaps TRBD2 as D (6 bases). Germline CDR1 is LNHDA and CDR2 is SQIVND (reference sequence). Between the trimmed V and J ends, which lost 1 base and 3 bases, there was a span of 21 bases. The CDR3 totals 19 residues. The CDR3 protein is CASSIGVGYKGRHTGELFF. The sequenced part of the CDR3 DNA is TGTGCCAGTAGTATAGGGGTAGGGTATAAGGGGAGGCACACCGGGGAG.

Ten or more counts support this clone. Read data end 3 residues before the CDR3 end; the end is taken from the germline J gene. The chain employs TRBV9 and TRBJ2-5; TRBD2 is a possible D gene (8 bases). Looked up from germline, CDR1 is SGDLS and CDR2 is YYNGEE. Trimming took 4 bases from V and 1 from J, leaving 23 bases between them. This CDR3 has 18 residues. The CDR3 protein is CASSPPRGSSGVQETQYF. Incomplete CDR3 DNA: TGTGCCAGCAGCCCACCCAGGGGGAGTAGCGGGGTCCAAGAGACC. The variable domain in full, completed from reference TRBV9 and TRBJ2-5, reads DSGVTQTPKHLITATGQRVTLRCSPRSGDLSVYWYQQSLDQGLQFLIQYYNGEERAKGNILERFSAQQFPDLHSELNLSSLELGDSALYFCASSPPRGSSGVQETQYFGPGTRLLVL.

This clone showed up just a few times. The junction and the germline gene differ at one end; a read error may be behind it. The CDR3 goes on 3 residues after the read ends, and that part is filled in from the germline J gene. The chain carries TRBV5-1 and TRBJ1-1; tentative D call: TRBD1 (5 bases). The CDR3 runs 14 residues. Germline V gene data show CDR1 as SGHRS and CDR2 as YFSETQ. CDR3 DNA (partial): TGCGCCAACAGCTTGTCCCAGGGTAGGACTGAA. Translation: CANSLSQGRTE. The entire CDR3 protein is CANSLSQGRTEAFF.

This clone occurred many times. The CDR3 extends 3 residues past the end of the read, so its final part is completed from the germline J gene. The chain links TRBV19 to TRBJ2-7; the D gene is possibly TRBD2 (6 bases). The V gene lost 6 bases and the J gene lost 6 bases, with 24 bases spanning the gap. Germline V CDR1 and CDR2: LNHDA, SQIVND (reference sequence). The CDR3 is 16 residues long. The part of the CDR3 DNA that was read is TGTGCCAGTAGGGCTTTGGGCGGGGAACTCCAAGGCGAG. Translation: CASRALGGELQGE. The whole CDR3 protein is CASRALGGELQGEQYF.

This clone was counted ten times or more. The DNA ends 3 residues before the CDR3 does, and the rest of the CDR3 is filled in from the germline J gene. The chain joins TRBV7-2 to TRBJ2-3, with 7 bases that match TRBD1. The CDR3 totals 14 residues. V shed 5 bases and J 6 bases; nucleotides not matched to a gene: 8. Germline V lookup: CDR1 SGHTA, CDR2 FQGNSA. This CDR3 is CASSPNRGADTQYF. The CDR3 DNA, read in part, is TGTGCCAGCAGCCCCAACAGGGGTGCGGATACG.

This clone was counted at least ten times. Read data end 3 residues before the CDR3 end; the end is taken from the germline J gene. The chain has TRBV19 and TRBJ2-3; 7 nucleotides align to TRBD2. J was trimmed by 1 base and V by 6 bases; bases with no gene match: 7. Germline assignment: CDR1 LNHDA and CDR2 SQIVND (reference sequence). This CDR3 comprises 15 residues. Incomplete CDR3 DNA: TGTGCCAGTAGGACTGGGGCGGGGGGCACAGATACG. Translated, it gives CASRTGAGGTDT. The full CDR3 protein is CASRTGAGGTDTQYF.

Here the CDR3 reads CASSPEANEQFF. The part of the CDR3 DNA that was read is TGCGCCAGCAGCCCCGAAGCCAATGAG. V gene TRBV5-1 combines with J gene TRBJ2-1, with no clear D. The sequence runs out 3 residues before the end of the CDR3; the remainder is reconstructed from the germline J gene. Germline V lookup: CDR1 SGHRS, CDR2 YFSETQ. CDR3 size: 12 residues. V lost 4 bases and J lost 6, with 8 bases in between. The complete variable domain, with remaining parts taken from reference TRBV5-1 and TRBJ2-1, reads KAGVTQTPRYLIKTRGQQVTLSCSPISGHRSVSWYQQTPGQGLQFLFEYFSETQRNKGNFPGRFSGRQFSNSRSEMNVSTLELGDSALYLCASSPEANEQFFGPGTRLTVL.

This clone was seen at least ten times. Read data end 3 residues before the CDR3 end; the end is taken from the germline J gene. The chain combines TRBV5-4 with TRBJ1-1; D gene uncertain. The CDR3 totals 13 residues. Germline lookup yields CDR1 SGHNT and CDR2 YYREEE (reference sequence). V gave up 4 bases and J gave up 0 bases, with 7 bases separating them. The sequenced CDR3 bases are TGTGCCAGCAGCACAGTGTTGAACACTGAA. Protein: CASSTVLNTE. In full, the CDR3 is CASSTVLNTEAFF.

This clone has at least ten counts. The missing CDR3 end, 3 residues past where the read stops, is filled in from the germline J gene. The chain carries TRBV6-2 or TRBV6-3 and TRBJ1-2; no clear D. Trimming pared 0 bases from V and 7 bases from J, leaving 15 bases between. The germline CDR1 and CDR2 sequences are MNHEY and SVGEGT. This CDR3 is 15 amino acids long. The part of the CDR3 DNA that was read is TGTGCCAGCAGTTACTCGGAGGGCCCCTCTCGTGGC. It codes for CASSYSEGPSRG. The whole CDR3 protein reads CASSYSEGPSRGYTF.